Below, 15 T cell receptor beta chains from the same sample are listed, as sequenced in a study of response to subunit inactivated influenza vaccine. TCRdb re-analysed the RT-PCR reads in MiXCR, keeping a single row per CDR3 protein. The sample has about 190,000 distinct CDR3 sequences; 14% are singletons. The sequenced sample was CD8+ T cells sorted from PBMCs, obtained around 5 days after vaccination. All receptors derive from a man over 45 who received an inactivated influenza vaccine.

This clonotype was counted ten times or more. The J gene is TRBJ2-2, the V gene TRBV9; no firm D call. This CDR3 has 12 amino acids. In germline, CDR1 is SGDLS, CDR2 YYNGEE. The V gene lost 0 bases and the J gene lost 8 bases, with 5 bases spanning the gap. The DNA of the CDR3 is TGTGCCAGCAGCGTAGTTAGAGGGGAGCTGTTTTTT. Translated: CASSVVRGELFF.

This clonotype occurred a few times. V usage is TRBV12-3 or TRBV12-4 and J usage is TRBJ2-1; D is ambiguous. V was cut by 6 bases and J by 6 bases, with 12 bases left in between. This CDR3 comprises 13 residues. CDR3 bases: TGTGCCAGCAGACCCTCTATGGGCAATGAGCAGTTCTTC. Translation: CASRPSMGNEQFF.

This clonotype was seen a few times. The rearrangement uses TRBV7-2 and TRBJ2-7, with no clear D. The CDR3 consists of 13 residues. With 3 bases removed from V and 3 bases from J, the gap between germline ends came to 9 bases. CDR1 and CDR2 from the germline V gene are SGHTA and FQGNSA. Written as DNA, the CDR3 is TGTGCCAGCAGCTTGACGCAGGACTACGAGCAGTACTTC. Translating gives CASSLTQDYEQYF.

This clonotype came up a few times. The V gene is TRBV20-1, the J gene TRBJ2-7, with 9 positions matching TRBD1. This CDR3 spans 13 amino acids. J was trimmed by 4 bases and V by 1 base; bases with no gene match: 2. CDR1 and CDR2 (germline): DFQATT, SNEGSKA (reference sequence). The CDR3 sequence: CSARGTGEYEQYF. The DNA for the CDR3 is TGCAGTGCTAGAGGGACAGGGGAATACGAGCAGTACTTC.

In DNA form, the CDR3 reads TGTGCCAGCAGTTTCCCCGGGACAAATGTCAATGAGCAGTTCTTC. Translated, it gives CASSFPGTNVNEQFF. This chain joins TRBV28 and TRBJ2-1, with a tentative D call TRBD1 (6 bases). The CDR3 extends over 15 amino acids. Germline V gives CDR1 MDHEN, CDR2 SYDVKM. With 3 bases removed from V and 6 bases from J, the gap between germline ends came to 15 bases.

This clonotype was observed a few times. The rearrangement joins TRBV28 to TRBJ2-6; a possible D gene is TRBD2 (8 bases). V gave up 8 bases and J gave up 0 bases, with 17 bases separating them. Germline V lookup: CDR1 MDHEN, CDR2 SYDVKM. There are 17 residues in the CDR3. CDR3 amino acids: CASRREGAFSGANVLTF. The CDR3 nucleotides are TGTGCCAGCCGCCGGGAGGGGGCGTTCTCTGGGGCCAACGTCCTGACTTTC.

The CDR3 nucleotides are TGCGCCAGCATCGTTAGCGGGAGTTGGAGTGAGCAGTTCTTC. As protein: CASIVSGSWSEQFF. V and J are TRBV10-2 and TRBJ2-1; 9 nucleotides align to TRBD2. The CDR3 is made up of 14 amino acids. V lost 7 bases to trimming and J lost 9 bases; unmatched junction nucleotides: 10. Germline CDR1 reads WSHSY; CDR2 reads SAAADI.

At least ten counts were recorded for this clonotype. V and J are TRBV4-3 and TRBJ2-2; D is possibly TRBD2 (5 bases). The CDR3 is made up of 16 amino acids. V was cut by 0 bases and J by 4 bases, with 12 bases left in between. Germline CDR1 LGHNA, CDR2 YSLEER. The CDR3 here is CASSQDGLAGTGELFF. The CDR3 DNA reads TGCGCCAGCAGCCAAGATGGTCTAGCAGGCACCGGGGAGCTGTTTTTT.

This clonotype showed up many times. The chain carries TRBV7-9 and TRBJ2-7; the D gene is possibly TRBD1 (5 bases). From germline, CDR1 is SEHNR and CDR2 FQNEAQ (reference sequence). There are 11 residues in the CDR3. V was trimmed by 1 base and J by 7 bases, leaving 5 bases between them. The CDR3 nucleotides are TGTGCCAGCAGCTTAGACAGGGAGCAGTACTTC. This translates into CASSLDREQYF.

This chain links TRBV28 with TRBJ2-7; D uncertain. The length of the CDR3 is 14 residues. Trimming removed 10 bases at V and 5 bases at J, with 21 bases between. The germline V gene encodes CDR1 MDHEN and CDR2 SYDVKM. CDR3 loop: CATTPGRNIDEQYF. In DNA form, the CDR3 reads TGTGCCACTACCCCAGGCAGGAATATCGACGAGCAGTACTTC.

V is TRBV3-1 and J is TRBJ2-1; 12 positions match TRBD2. Per germline, CDR1 LGHDT and CDR2 YNNKEL (reference sequence). V shed 1 base and J 6 bases; nucleotides not matched to a gene: 7. The CDR3 has 17 amino acids. The CDR3 DNA follows: TGTGCCAGCAGCCAAGCTAGCGGGAGGGCCGGTCCCAATGAGCAGTTCTTC. Residues: CASSQASGRAGPNEQFF.

V is TRBV12-3 or TRBV12-4 and J is TRBJ2-1; 9 bases map to TRBD2. CDR3 size: 16 residues. V was clipped by 5 bases and J by 8 bases; unmatched bases: 13. The CDR3 sequence: CASSARLAEGIDEQFF. CDR3 bases: TGTGCCAGCAGTGCCCGACTAGCGGAGGGTATCGATGAGCAGTTCTTC.

The CDR3 region is CASSPNPASYEQFF. CDR3 DNA: TGTGCCAGCAGCCCGAACCCGGCTAGTTATGAGCAGTTCTTC. J is TRBJ2-1 and V is TRBV7-9, with D uncertain. There are 14 residues in the CDR3. Trimming shortened V by 5 bases and J by 8 bases, and 16 bases separated the two germline ends. Germline V gene lookup returns CDR1 SEHNR and CDR2 FQNEAQ (reference sequence).

This clonotype was seen ten or more times. This chain's CDR3 is CASSQGVVDNEQFF. The CDR3 region has the DNA TGCGCCAGCAGCCAAGGGGTGGTAGACAATGAGCAGTTCTTC. The V gene is TRBV4-3, the J gene TRBJ2-1; no firm D call. The CDR3 runs to 14 residues. V lost 1 base, J lost 5 bases, and 9 bases lay in between. Germline CDR1 and CDR2: LGHNA and YSLEER.

This clonotype appeared a few times. This chain uses TRBV2 with TRBJ2-5; 12 positions match TRBD2. Looked up from germline, CDR1 is SNHLY and CDR2 is FYNNEI. This CDR3 comprises 16 residues. Trimming cost V 6 bases and J 5 bases; bases outside gene matches: 10. CDR3 coding DNA: TGTGCCAGCAGCCGCCCCCTAGCGGGGGGGCTGGAGACCCAGTACTTC. Its protein is CASSRPLAGGLETQYF.